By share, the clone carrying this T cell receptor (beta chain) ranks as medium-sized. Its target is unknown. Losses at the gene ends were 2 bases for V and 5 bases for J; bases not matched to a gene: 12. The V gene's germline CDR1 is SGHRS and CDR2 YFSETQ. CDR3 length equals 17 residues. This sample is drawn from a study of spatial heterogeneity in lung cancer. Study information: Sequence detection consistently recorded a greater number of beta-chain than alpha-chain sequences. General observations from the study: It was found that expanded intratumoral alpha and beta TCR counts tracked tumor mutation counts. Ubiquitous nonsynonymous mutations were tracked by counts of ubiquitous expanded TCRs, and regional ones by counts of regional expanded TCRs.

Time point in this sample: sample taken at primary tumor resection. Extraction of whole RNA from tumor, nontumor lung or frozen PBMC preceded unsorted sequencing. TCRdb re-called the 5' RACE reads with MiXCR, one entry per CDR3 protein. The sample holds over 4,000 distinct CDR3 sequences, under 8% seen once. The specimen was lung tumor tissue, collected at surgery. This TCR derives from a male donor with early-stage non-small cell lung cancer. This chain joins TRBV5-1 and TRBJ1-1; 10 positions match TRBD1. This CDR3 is CASSFSGTGVGGTEAFF. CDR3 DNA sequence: TGCGCCAGCAGCTTTTCCGGGACAGGGGTCGGGGGGACTGAAGCTTTCTTT.